The 18 T cell receptor beta chains in this list originate from one sample, sequenced in a study of T cell responses to AZD1222 COVID-19 vaccine. Assay: immunoSEQ multiplex PCR; the TCRdb copy retains only in-frame clones and omits some. This table holds roughly 140,000 clones, approximately 90% found once. The sequencing used peripheral blood, collected 28 days after the second AZD1222 dose. The receptors originated from an adult who received the AZD1222 COVID-19 vaccine.

The chain is built from TRBV6-2 or TRBV6-3 and TRBJ2-7, with D unclear. This CDR3 has 14 residues. V lost 3 bases to trimming and J lost 3 bases, with 12 bases between them. Germline assignment: CDR1 MNHEY and CDR2 SVGEGT. CDR3 residues: CASSYFSLGYEQYF. CDR3 in DNA: TGTGCCAGCAGTTATTTCAGCCTCGGCTACGAGCAGTACTTC.

CDR3 sequence: CASSLGGEQYF. As DNA, the CDR3 is TGTGCCAGCAGCCTGGGAGGCGAGCAGTACTTC. This chain links TRBV5-4 with TRBJ2-7, with a tentative D call TRBD2 (6 bases). V lost 4 bases to trimming and J lost 6 bases, with 8 bases between them. The germline gives CDR1 SGHNT, CDR2 YYREEE (reference sequence). The CDR3 runs 11 residues.

The chain joins TRBV7-9 to TRBJ2-2; 10 bases agree with TRBD1. From germline, CDR1 is SEHNR and CDR2 FQNEAQ (reference sequence). The CDR3 length is 16 residues. V lost 5 bases and J lost 3; bases outside the gene matches: 6. The CDR3 here is CASSPRQGAYTGELFF. CDR3 nucleotides: TGTGCCAGCAGCCCCCGACAGGGGGCCTACACCGGGGAGCTGTTTTTT.

V usage is TRBV7-9 and J usage is TRBJ2-5, with D possibly matching TRBD2 (6 bases). This CDR3 contains 14 residues. Germline-derived CDR1 and CDR2 are SEHNR and FQNEAQ (reference sequence). Trimming took 5 bases from V and 2 from J, leaving 12 bases between them. CDR3 bases: TGTGCCAGCAGCAGTACTAGCTCTCAAGAGACCCAGTACTTC. Residues: CASSSTSSQETQYF.

This rearrangement joins TRBV3-1 (or the pseudogene TRBV3-2) to TRBJ2-1; D is perhaps TRBD2 (6 bases). Trimming took off 0 bases at V and 4 bases at J, with 13 bases between the two ends. The CDR3 has 16 amino acids. CDR1 is LGHDT and CDR2 is YNNKEL in the germline V gene (reference sequence). This CDR3 reads CASSQERGDTYNEQFF. The CDR3 DNA sequence: TGTGCCAGCAGCCAAGAACGCGGGGATACATACAATGAGCAGTTCTTC.

The chain is built from TRBV10-3 and TRBJ1-1; TRBD1 aligns across 7 bases. There are 14 residues in the CDR3. The V segment lost 8 bases and the J segment 1 base; nucleotides outside the gene matches: 7. The germline V gene has CDR1 ENHRY and CDR2 SYGVKD. The CDR3 nucleotides read TGTGCCATCTCCGGGACAGCGCAGAACACTGAAGCTTTCTTT. As protein: CAISGTAQNTEAFF.

The chain links TRBV29-1 to TRBJ1-1, with D tentatively TRBD1 (5 bases). The CDR3 contains 16 residues. Germline V lookup: CDR1 SQVTM, CDR2 ANQGSEA. V lost 5 bases to trimming and J lost 5 bases, with 24 bases between them. The CDR3 here is CSVPKPQGIGRTEAFF. CDR3 sequence (DNA): TGCAGCGTTCCTAAGCCGCAGGGAATAGGGAGAACTGAAGCTTTCTTT.

The genes are TRBV13 and TRBJ2-1, with 12 bases that match TRBD2. CDR1 is PRHDT and CDR2 is FYEKMQ in the germline V gene (reference sequence). V lost 0 bases and J lost 8; bases outside the gene matches: 8. There are 17 residues in the CDR3. The CDR3 nucleotides are TGTGCCAGCAGCTTAGGTAGTAGGACTAGCGGGATCTATGAGCAGTTCTTC. Protein sequence: CASSLGSRTSGIYEQFF.

The chain links TRBV7-9 to TRBJ2-3; a possible D gene is TRBD2 (5 bases). This CDR3 has 17 amino acids. Germline CDR1 SEHNR, CDR2 FQNEAQ (reference sequence). Trimming left V 1 base short and J 6 bases short, with 20 bases between. The CDR3 is CASSLGGVGGPTDTQYF. The CDR3 region has the DNA TGTGCCAGCAGCTTAGGGGGTGTAGGCGGGCCCACGGATACGCAGTATTTT. The whole variable domain, filled in from reference TRBV7-9 and TRBJ2-3, reads DTGVSQNPRHKITKRGQNVTFRCDPISEHNRLYWYRQTLGQGPEFLTYFQNEAQLEKSRLLSDRFSAERPKGSFSTLEIQRTEQGDSAMYLCASSLGGVGGPTDTQYFGPGTRLTVL.

V usage is TRBV10-2 and J usage is TRBJ2-7; TRBD1 might be the D (6 bases). Trimming removed 8 bases from V and 1 base from J, with 9 bases in between. Per the germline V gene, CDR1 is WSHSY and CDR2 is SAAADI. This CDR3 region has 12 residues. CDR3: CASSDRSYEQYF. DNA of the CDR3: TGCGCCAGCTCGGACAGATCCTACGAGCAGTACTTC.

This clone was picked up one time. V and J are TRBV28 and TRBJ2-7, with 7 bases that match TRBD1. In germline, CDR1 is MDHEN, CDR2 SYDVKM. Trimming took 5 bases from V and 4 from J; bases not matched to a gene: 11. The CDR3 covers 15 residues. CDR3 sequence reads: CASSPPTGTAYEQYF. The CDR3 DNA reads TGTGCCAGCAGTCCTCCTACCGGGACAGCGTACGAGCAGTACTTC.

This clone has more than one count but fewer than ten. V is TRBV7-9 and J is TRBJ1-1; D uncertain. This CDR3 comprises 15 residues. CDR1 is SEHNR, CDR2 FQNEAQ, per germline (reference sequence). V was clipped by 4 bases and J by 1 base, with 13 bases between them. CDR3 amino acids: CASSSYYSGNTEAFF. CDR3 DNA: TGTGCCAGCAGCTCCTACTACTCCGGGAACACTGAAGCTTTCTTT.

V usage is TRBV6-1 and J usage is TRBJ1-2; D remains unclear. Germline V CDR1 and CDR2: MNHNS, SASEGT. CDR3 size: 12 residues. V gave up 1 base and J gave up 8 bases, with 8 bases separating them. CDR3 coding DNA: TGTGCCAGCAGTGAAGGAGTGGGGGGCTACACCTTC. Translation: CASSEGVGGYTF.

The gene calls are TRBV2 and TRBJ2-5; 11 bases match TRBD1. Per germline, CDR1 SNHLY and CDR2 FYNNEI. The CDR3 runs 14 residues. J lost 4 bases, V lost 7 bases, and 5 bases had no gene match. This chain's CDR3 is CASTGQGARETQYF. The DNA of the CDR3 is TGTGCCAGCACTGGACAGGGGGCACGAGAGACCCAGTACTTC.

This clone has just one count. The gene calls are TRBV18 and TRBJ2-5; D uncertain. Between the trimmed V and J ends, which lost 0 bases and 5 bases, there was a span of 7 bases. Germline V gene data show CDR1 as KGHSH and CDR2 as LQKENI. The CDR3 totals 13 residues. DNA of the CDR3: TGTGCCAGCTCACCACCCGCAGATGAGACCCAGTACTTC. As protein: CASSPPADETQYF.

This chain connects TRBV2 to TRBJ2-7, with TRBD2 matching over 13 bases. This CDR3 contains 13 residues. With 8 bases clipped from V and 4 bases from J, the junction kept 2 bases outside the gene matches. Germline V gives CDR1 SNHLY, CDR2 FYNNEI. CDR3 bases: TGTGCCAGCGGACTAGCGGGGGAGTACGAGCAGTACTTC. Its translation is CASGLAGEYEQYF.

This sequence joins TRBV7-2 and TRBJ2-7; 9 nucleotides align to TRBD2. The CDR3 is 14 residues long. Germline V gives CDR1 SGHTA, CDR2 FQGNSA. V gave up 3 bases and J gave up 2 bases; unmatched junction bases: 2. The DNA for the CDR3 is TGTGCCAGCAGCTTTAGCGGGGGAACCTACGAGCAGTACTTC. It is translated as CASSFSGGTYEQYF.

V gene TRBV29-1 combines with J gene TRBJ1-1; D unclear. The CDR3 is 10 residues long. Germline CDR1 reads SQVTM; CDR2 reads ANQGSEA. V lost 0 bases and J 7 bases, leaving 3 bases between the germline ends. The DNA of the CDR3 is TGCAGCGTTGAAGAGCATGAAGCTTTCTTT. Its translation: CSVEEHEAFF.